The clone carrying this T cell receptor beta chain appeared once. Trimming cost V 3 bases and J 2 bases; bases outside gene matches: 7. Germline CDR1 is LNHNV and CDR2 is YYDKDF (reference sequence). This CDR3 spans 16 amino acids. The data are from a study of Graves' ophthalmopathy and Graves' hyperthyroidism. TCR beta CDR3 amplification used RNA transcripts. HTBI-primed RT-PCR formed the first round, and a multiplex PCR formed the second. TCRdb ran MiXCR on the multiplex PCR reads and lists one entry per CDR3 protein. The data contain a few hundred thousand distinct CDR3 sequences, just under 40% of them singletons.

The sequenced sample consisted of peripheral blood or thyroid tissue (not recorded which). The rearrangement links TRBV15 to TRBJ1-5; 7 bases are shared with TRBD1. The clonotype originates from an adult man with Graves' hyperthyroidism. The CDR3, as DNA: TGTGCCACCAGCAGCCAAGCCGGGACAGGCAATCAGCCCCAGCATTTT. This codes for CATSSQAGTGNQPQHF.